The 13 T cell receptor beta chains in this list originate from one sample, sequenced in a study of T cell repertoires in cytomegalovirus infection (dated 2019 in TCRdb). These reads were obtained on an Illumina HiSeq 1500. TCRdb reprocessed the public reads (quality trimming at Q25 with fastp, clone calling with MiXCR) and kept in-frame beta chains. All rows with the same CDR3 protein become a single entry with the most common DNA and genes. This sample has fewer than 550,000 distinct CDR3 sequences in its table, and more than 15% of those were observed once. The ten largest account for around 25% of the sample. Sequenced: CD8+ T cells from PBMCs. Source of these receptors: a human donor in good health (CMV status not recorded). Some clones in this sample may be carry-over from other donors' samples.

DNA for the CDR3: TGTGCCAGCAGGAGGAACTACTACGAGCAGTACTTC. This gives the protein CASRRNYYEQYF. The chain links TRBV27 to TRBJ2-7, with D hard to call. This CDR3 comprises 12 residues. The V end lost 6 bases, the J end lost 3 bases, and 9 bases lay between the germline ends. Germline V gene data show CDR1 as MNHEY and CDR2 as SMNVEV (reference sequence).

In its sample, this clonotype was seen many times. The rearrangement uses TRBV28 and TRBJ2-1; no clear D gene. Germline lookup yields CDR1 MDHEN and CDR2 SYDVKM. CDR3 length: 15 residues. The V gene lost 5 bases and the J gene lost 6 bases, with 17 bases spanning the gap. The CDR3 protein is CASSLWTRASNEQFF. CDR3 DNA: TGTGCCAGCAGTCTTTGGACCCGCGCTTCCAATGAGCAGTTCTTC.

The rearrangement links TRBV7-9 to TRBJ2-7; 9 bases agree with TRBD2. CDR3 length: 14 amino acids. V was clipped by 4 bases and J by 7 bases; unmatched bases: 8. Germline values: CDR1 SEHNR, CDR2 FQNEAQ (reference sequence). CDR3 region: CASSSGLAGTEQYF. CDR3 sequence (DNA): TGTGCCAGCAGCTCGGGACTAGCAGGGACAGAGCAGTACTTC.

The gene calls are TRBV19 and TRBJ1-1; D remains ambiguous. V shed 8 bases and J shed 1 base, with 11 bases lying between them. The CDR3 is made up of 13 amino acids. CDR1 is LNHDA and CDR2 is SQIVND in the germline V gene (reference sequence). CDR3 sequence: CASLSRKNTEAFF. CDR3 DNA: TGTGCCAGTTTGAGCAGAAAGAACACTGAAGCTTTCTTT.

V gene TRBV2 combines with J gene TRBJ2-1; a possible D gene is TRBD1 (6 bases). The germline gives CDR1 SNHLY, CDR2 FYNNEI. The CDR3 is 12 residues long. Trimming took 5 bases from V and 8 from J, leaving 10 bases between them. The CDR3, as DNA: TGTGCCAGCAGTCGGGACATTGATGAGCAGTTCTTC. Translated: CASSRDIDEQFF. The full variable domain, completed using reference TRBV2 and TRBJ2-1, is EPEVTQTPSHQVTQMGQEVILRCVPISNHLYFYWYRQILGQKVEFLVSFYNNEISEKSEIFDDQFSVERPDGSNFTLKIRSTKLEDSAMYFCASSRDIDEQFFGPGTRLTVL.

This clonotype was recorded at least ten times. Here the CDR3 DNA reads TGTGCCAGCAGCCCCGGACAAGGGCGCGGTATACAGCCCCAGCATTTT. Protein product: CASSPGQGRGIQPQHF. The chain carries TRBV7-9 and TRBJ1-5, with D possibly TRBD1 on 5 matching bases. Trimming removed 5 bases from V and 7 bases from J, with 21 bases in between. CDR1 is SEHNR and CDR2 is FQNEAQ in the germline V gene (reference sequence). This CDR3 has 16 amino acids.

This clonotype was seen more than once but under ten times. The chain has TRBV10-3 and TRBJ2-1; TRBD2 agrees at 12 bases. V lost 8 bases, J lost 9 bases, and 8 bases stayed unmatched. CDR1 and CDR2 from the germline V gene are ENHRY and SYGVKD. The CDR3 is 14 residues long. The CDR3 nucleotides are TGTGCCATCGGGGCTAGCGGGAGGGCCACTGAGCAGTTCTTC. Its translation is CAIGASGRATEQFF.

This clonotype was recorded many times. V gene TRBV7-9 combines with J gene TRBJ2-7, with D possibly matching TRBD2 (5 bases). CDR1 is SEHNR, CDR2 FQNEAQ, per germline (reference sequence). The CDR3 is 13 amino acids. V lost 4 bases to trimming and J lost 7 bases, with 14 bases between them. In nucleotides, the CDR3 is TGTGCCAGCAGCTCCGCGGGTTTACGGGAGCAGTACTTC. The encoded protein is CASSSAGLREQYF.

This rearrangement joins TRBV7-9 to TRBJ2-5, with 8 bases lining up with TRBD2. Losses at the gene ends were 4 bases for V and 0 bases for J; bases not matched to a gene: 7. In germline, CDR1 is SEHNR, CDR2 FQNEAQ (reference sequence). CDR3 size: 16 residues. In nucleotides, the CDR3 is TGTGCCAGCAGCTCCTCACAGCGGGGGTACCAAGAGACCCAGTACTTC. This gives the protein CASSSSQRGYQETQYF.

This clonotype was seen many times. As DNA, the CDR3 is TGTGCCAGCAGCCCCTTCGACAGGCCCGGCGAGCAGTACTTC. Its translation: CASSPFDRPGEQYF. This rearrangement joins TRBV7-9 to TRBJ2-7; TRBD1 might be the D (6 bases). The CDR3 totals 14 residues. Per germline, CDR1 SEHNR and CDR2 FQNEAQ (reference sequence). V was shortened by 5 bases and J by 6 bases, with 17 bases between the two germline ends.

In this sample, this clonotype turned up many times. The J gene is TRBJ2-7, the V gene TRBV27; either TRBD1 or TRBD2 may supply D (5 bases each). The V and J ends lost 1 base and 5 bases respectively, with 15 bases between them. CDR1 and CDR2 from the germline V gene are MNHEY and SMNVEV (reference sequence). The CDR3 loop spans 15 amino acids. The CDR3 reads CASSLWGERAHEQYF. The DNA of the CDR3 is TGTGCCAGCAGTTTATGGGGCGAGAGGGCTCACGAGCAGTACTTC.

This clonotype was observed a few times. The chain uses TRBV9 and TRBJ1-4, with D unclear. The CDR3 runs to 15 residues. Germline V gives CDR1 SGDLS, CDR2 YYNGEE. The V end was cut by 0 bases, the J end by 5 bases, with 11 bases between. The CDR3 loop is CASSVGGSGNEKLFF. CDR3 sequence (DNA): TGTGCCAGCAGCGTAGGAGGGTCCGGGAATGAAAAACTGTTTTTT.

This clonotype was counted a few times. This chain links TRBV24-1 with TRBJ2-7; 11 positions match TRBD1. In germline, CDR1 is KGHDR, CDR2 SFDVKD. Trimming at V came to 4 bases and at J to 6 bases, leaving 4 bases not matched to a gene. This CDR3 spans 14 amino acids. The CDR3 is CATSDRTGGREQYF. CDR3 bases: TGTGCCACCAGTGACCGGACAGGGGGCCGCGAGCAGTACTTC.